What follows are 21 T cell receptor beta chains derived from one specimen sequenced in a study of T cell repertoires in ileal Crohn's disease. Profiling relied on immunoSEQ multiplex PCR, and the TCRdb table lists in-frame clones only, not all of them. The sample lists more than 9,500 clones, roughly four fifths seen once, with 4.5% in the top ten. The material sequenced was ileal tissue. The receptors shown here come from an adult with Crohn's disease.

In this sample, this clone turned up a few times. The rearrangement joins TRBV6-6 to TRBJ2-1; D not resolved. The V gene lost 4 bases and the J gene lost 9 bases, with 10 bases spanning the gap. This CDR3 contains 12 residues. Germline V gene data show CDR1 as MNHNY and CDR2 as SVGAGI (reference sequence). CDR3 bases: TGTGCCAGCAGTTTCTCGGCGGCTGAGCAGTTCTTC. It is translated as CASSFSAAEQFF.

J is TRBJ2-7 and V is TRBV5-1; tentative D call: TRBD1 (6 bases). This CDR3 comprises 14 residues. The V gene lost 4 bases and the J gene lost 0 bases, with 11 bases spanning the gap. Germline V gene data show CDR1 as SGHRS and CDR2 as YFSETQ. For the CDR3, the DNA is TGCGCCAGCAGCCGGGACACGAACTCCTACGAGCAGTACTTC. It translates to CASSRDTNSYEQYF.

CDR3 DNA sequence: TGTGCCAGCAGCTTGTACCGGGCGGGATCCAATTCACCCCTCCACTTT. Encoded protein: CASSLYRAGSNSPLHF. The rearrangement uses TRBV5-6 and TRBJ1-6; D not resolved. This CDR3 has 16 residues. Germline assignment: CDR1 SGHDT and CDR2 YYEEEE. The V and J ends lost 1 base and 7 bases respectively, with 15 bases between them.

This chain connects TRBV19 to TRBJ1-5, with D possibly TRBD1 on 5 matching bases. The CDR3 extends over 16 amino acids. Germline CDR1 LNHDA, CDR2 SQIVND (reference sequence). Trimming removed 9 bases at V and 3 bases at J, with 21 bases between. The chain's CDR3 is CASSQRGLGDNQPQHF. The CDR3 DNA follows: TGTGCCAGCAGTCAACGGGGGTTAGGTGACAATCAGCCCCAGCATTTT. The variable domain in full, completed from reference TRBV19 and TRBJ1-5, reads DGGITQSPKYLFRKEGQNVTLSCEQNLNHDAMYWYRQDPGQGLRLIYYSQIVNDFQKGDIAEGYSVSREKKESFPLTVTSAQKNPTAFYLCASSQRGLGDNQPQHFGDGTRLSIL.

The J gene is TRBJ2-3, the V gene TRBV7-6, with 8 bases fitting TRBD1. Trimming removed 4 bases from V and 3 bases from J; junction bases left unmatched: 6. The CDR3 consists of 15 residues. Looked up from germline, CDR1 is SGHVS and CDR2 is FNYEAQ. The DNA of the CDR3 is TGTGCCAGCAGCTACCTACAGGGGGTAACAGATACGCAGTATTTT. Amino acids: CASSYLQGVTDTQYF.

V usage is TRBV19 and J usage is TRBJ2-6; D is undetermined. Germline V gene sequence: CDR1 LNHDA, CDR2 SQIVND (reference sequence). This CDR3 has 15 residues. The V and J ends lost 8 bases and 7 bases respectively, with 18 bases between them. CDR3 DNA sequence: TGTGCCAGTCATATTGGCGCTGGCGGAGCCAACGTCCTGACTTTC. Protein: CASHIGAGGANVLTF.

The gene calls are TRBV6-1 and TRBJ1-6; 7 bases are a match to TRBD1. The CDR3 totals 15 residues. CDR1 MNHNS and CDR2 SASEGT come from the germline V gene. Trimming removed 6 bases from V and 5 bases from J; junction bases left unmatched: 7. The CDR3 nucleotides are TGTGCCAGCAGAGCCGGGACAGACAATAATTCACCCCTCCACTTT. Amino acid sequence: CASRAGTDNNSPLHF.

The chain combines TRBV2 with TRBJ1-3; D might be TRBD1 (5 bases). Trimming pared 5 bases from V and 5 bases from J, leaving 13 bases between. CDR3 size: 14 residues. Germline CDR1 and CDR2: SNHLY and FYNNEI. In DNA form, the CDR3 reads TGTGCCAGCAGTCTAGGGACTTCCCGAAACACCATATATTTT. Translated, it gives CASSLGTSRNTIYF.

CDR3 residues: CASSLDPGVSGANVLTF. CDR3 DNA: TGCGCCAGCAGCTTGGATCCGGGTGTCTCTGGGGCCAACGTCCTGACTTTC. V and J are TRBV5-1 and TRBJ2-6, with no clear D. Germline-derived CDR1 and CDR2 are SGHRS and YFSETQ. CDR3 length: 17 amino acids. V lost 0 bases, J lost 0 bases, and 10 bases lay in between.

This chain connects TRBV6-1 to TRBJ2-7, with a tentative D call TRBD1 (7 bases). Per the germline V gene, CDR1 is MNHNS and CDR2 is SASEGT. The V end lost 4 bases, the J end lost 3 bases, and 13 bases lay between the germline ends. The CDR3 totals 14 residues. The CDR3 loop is CASSGGTADYEQYF. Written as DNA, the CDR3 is TGTGCCAGCAGTGGCGGGACAGCAGACTACGAGCAGTACTTC.

CDR3 protein: CASSPQPGQQNTEAFF. CDR3 coding DNA: TGTGCCAGCAGCCCCCAACCGGGACAGCAGAACACTGAAGCTTTCTTT. The chain is built from TRBV7-9 and TRBJ1-1; 7 bases match TRBD1. This CDR3 is 16 amino acids long. The V gene's germline CDR1 is SEHNR and CDR2 FQNEAQ (reference sequence). Trimming cost V 5 bases and J 1 base; bases outside gene matches: 10.

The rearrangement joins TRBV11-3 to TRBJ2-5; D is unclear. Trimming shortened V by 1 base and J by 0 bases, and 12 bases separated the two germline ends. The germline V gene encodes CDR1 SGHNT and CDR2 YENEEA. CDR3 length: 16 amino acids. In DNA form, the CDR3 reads TGTGCCAGCAGCTTAGCTGAGGCCGGGTACCAAGAGACCCAGTACTTC. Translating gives CASSLAEAGYQETQYF. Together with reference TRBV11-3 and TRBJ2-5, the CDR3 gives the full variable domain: EAGVVQSPRYKIIEKKQPVAFWCNPISGHNTLYWYLQNLGQGPELLIRYENEEAVDDSQLPKDRFSAERLKGVDSTLKIQPAELGDSAVYLCASSLAEAGYQETQYFGPGTRLLVL.

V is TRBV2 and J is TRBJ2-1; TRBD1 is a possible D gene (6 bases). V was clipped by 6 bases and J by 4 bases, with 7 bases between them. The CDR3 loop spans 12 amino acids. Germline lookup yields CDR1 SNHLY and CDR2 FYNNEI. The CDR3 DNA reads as TGTGCCAGCAGAGGGGGTTACAATGAGCAGTTCTTC. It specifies CASRGGYNEQFF.

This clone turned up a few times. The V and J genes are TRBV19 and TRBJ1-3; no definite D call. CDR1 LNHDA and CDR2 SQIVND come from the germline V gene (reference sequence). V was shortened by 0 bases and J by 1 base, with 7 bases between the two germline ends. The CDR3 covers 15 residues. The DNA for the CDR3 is TGTGCCAGTAGTATAGACGTGAGTTCTGGAAACACCATATATTTT. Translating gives CASSIDVSSGNTIYF.

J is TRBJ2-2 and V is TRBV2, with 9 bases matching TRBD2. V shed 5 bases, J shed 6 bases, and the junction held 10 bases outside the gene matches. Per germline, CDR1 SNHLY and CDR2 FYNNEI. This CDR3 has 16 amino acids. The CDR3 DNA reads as TGTGCCAGCAGTAGGGTAGCGGGAGAATTTGCCGGGGAGCTGTTTTTT. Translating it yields CASSRVAGEFAGELFF. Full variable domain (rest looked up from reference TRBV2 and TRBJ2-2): EPEVTQTPSHQVTQMGQEVILRCVPISNHLYFYWYRQILGQKVEFLVSFYNNEISEKSEIFDDQFSVERPDGSNFTLKIRSTKLEDSAMYFCASSRVAGEFAGELFFGEGSRLTVL.

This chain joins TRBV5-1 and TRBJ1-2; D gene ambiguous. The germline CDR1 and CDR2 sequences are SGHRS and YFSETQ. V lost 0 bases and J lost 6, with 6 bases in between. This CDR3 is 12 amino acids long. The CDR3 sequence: CASSLDSNGYTF. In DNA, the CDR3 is TGCGCCAGCAGCTTGGACAGTAATGGCTACACCTTC. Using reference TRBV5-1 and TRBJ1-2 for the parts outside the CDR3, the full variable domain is KAGVTQTPRYLIKTRGQQVTLSCSPISGHRSVSWYQQTPGQGLQFLFEYFSETQRNKGNFPGRFSGRQFSNSRSEMNVSTLELGDSALYLCASSLDSNGYTFGSGTRLTVV.

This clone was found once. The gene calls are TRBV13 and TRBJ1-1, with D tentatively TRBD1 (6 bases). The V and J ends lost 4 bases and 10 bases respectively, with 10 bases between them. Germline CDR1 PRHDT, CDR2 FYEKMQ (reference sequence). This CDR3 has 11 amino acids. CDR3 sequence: CASSSRGRAFF. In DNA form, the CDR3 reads TGTGCCAGCAGCTCAAGGGGGAGAGCTTTCTTT.

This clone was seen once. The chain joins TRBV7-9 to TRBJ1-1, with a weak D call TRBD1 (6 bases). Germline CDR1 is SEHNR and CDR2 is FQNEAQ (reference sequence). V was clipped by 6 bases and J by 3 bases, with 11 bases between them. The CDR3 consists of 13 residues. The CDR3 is CASSRTDDTEAFF. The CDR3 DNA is TGTGCCAGCAGTAGGACAGACGACACTGAAGCTTTCTTT.

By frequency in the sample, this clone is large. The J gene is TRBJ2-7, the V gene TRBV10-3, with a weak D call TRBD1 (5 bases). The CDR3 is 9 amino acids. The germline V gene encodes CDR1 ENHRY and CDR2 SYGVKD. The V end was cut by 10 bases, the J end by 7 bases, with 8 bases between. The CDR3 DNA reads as TGTGCCACCCAGGGAGAGCAGTACTTC. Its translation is CATQGEQYF.

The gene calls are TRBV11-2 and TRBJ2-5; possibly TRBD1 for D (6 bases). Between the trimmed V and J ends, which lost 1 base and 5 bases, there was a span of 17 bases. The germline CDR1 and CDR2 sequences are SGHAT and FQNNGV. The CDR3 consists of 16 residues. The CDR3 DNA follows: TGTGCCAGCAGCTTAGGTCCAGGGGCAGGGCAGGAGACCCAGTACTTC. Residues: CASSLGPGAGQETQYF.

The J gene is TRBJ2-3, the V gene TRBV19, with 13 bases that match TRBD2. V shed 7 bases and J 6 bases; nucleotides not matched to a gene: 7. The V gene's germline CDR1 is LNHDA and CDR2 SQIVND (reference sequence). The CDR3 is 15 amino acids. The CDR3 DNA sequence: TGTGCCAGTACCCCCGGGACTAGCGGGAAGGATACGCAGTATTTT. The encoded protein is CASTPGTSGKDTQYF.